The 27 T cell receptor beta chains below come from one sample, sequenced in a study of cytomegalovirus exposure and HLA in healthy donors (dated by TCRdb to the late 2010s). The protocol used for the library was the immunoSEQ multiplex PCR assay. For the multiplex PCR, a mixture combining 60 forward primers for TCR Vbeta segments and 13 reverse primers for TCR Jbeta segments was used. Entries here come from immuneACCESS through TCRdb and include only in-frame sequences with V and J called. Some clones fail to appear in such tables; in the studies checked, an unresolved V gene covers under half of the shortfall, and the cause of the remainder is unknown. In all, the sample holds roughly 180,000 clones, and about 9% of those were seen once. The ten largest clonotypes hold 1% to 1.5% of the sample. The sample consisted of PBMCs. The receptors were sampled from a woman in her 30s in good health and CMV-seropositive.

The CDR3 region is CASSYGESLHF. DNA for the CDR3: TGTGCCAGCAGTTACGGGGAGTCCCTCCACTTT. This chain uses TRBV6-6 with TRBJ1-6; D is unclear. The CDR3 runs to 11 residues. Germline lookup yields CDR1 MNHNY and CDR2 SVGAGI (reference sequence). V gave up 2 bases and J gave up 14 bases, with 7 bases separating them.

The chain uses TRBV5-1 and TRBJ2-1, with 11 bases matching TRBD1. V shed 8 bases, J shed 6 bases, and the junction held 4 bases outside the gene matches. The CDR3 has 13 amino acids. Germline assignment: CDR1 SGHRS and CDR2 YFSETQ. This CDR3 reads CASGQGASNEQFF. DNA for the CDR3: TGCGCCAGTGGACAGGGGGCTAGCAATGAGCAGTTCTTC. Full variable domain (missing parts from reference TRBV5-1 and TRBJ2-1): KAGVTQTPRYLIKTRGQQVTLSCSPISGHRSVSWYQQTPGQGLQFLFEYFSETQRNKGNFPGRFSGRQFSNSRSEMNVSTLELGDSALYLCASGQGASNEQFFGPGTRLTVL.

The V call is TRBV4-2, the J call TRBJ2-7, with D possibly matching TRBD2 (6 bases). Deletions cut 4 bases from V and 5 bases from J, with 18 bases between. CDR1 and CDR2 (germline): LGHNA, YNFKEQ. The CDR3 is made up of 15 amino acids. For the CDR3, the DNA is TGTGCCAGCAGCCCCCGATGGTCTAGCGCCGACGAGCAGTACTTC. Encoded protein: CASSPRWSSADEQYF.

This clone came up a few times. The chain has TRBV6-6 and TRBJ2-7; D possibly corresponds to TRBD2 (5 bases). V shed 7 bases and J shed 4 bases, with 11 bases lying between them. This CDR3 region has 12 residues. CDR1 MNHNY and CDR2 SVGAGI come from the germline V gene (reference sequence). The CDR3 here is CASKRQGYEQYF. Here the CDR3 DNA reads TGTGCCAGCAAGCGGCAAGGGTACGAGCAGTACTTC.

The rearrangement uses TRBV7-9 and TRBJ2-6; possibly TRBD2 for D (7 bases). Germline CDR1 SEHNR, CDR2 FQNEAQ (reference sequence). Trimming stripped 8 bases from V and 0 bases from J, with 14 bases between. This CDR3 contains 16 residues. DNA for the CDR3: TGTGCCAGCGGGGGGCTAGCGGTCTCTGGGGCCAACGTCCTGACTTTC. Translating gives CASGGLAVSGANVLTF.

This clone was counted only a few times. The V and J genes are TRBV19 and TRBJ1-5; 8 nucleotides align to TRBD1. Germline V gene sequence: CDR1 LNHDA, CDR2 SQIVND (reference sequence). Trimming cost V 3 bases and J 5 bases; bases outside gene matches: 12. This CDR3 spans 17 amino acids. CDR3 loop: CASSIFPGQAIYQPQHF. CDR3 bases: TGTGCCAGTAGTATTTTCCCGGGACAGGCTATCTATCAGCCCCAGCATTTT.

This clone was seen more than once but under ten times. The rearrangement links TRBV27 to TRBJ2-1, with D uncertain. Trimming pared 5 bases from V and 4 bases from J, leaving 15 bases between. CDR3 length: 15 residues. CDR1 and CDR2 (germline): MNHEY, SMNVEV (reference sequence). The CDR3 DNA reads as TGTGCCAGCAGTCTAACCCGAAACCTTTACAATGAGCAGTTCTTC. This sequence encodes CASSLTRNLYNEQFF.

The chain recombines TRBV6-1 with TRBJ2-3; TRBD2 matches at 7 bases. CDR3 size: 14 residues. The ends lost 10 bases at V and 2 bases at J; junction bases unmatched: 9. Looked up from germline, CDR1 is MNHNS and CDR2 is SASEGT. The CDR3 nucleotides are TGTGCCACCCGGGACTACCACACCACAGATACGCAGTATTTT. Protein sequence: CATRDYHTTDTQYF.

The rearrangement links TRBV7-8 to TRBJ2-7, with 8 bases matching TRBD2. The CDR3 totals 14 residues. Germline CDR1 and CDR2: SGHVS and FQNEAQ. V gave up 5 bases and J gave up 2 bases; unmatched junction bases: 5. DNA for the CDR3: TGTGCCAGCAGCCCATTAGCGGGACCCTACGAGCAGTACTTC. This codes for CASSPLAGPYEQYF.

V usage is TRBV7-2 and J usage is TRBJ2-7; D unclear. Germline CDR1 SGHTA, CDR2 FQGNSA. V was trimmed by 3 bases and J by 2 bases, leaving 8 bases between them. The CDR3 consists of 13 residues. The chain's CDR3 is CASSFNRAYEQYF. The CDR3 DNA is TGTGCCAGCAGCTTTAACCGGGCCTACGAGCAGTACTTC.

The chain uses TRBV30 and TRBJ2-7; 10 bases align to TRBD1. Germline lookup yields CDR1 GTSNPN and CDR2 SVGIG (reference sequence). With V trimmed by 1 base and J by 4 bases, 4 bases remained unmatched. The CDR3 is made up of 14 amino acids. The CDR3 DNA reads TGTGCCTGGAGTGAGTGGACAGGGGGGTACGAGCAGTACTTC. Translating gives CAWSEWTGGYEQYF.

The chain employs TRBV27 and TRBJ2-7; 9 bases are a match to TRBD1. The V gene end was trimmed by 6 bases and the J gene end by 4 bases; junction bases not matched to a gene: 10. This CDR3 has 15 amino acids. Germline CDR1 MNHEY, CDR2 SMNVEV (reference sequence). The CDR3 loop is CASSPVQGAGYEQYF. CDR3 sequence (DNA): TGTGCCAGCAGCCCCGTACAGGGGGCCGGGTACGAGCAGTACTTC.

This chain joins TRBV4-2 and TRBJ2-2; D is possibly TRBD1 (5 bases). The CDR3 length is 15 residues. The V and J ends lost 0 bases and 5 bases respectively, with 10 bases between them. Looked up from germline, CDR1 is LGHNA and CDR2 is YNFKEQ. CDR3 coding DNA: TGTGCCAGCAGCCAAGACCAGGGCTCTACCGGGGAGCTGTTTTTT. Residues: CASSQDQGSTGELFF.

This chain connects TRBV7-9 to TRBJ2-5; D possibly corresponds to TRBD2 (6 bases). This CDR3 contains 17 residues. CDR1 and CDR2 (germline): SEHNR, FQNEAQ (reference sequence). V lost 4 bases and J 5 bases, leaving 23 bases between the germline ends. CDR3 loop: CASSSPTRKGRLETQYF. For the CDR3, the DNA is TGTGCCAGCAGCTCCCCGACCCGGAAGGGGAGGTTGGAGACCCAGTACTTC.

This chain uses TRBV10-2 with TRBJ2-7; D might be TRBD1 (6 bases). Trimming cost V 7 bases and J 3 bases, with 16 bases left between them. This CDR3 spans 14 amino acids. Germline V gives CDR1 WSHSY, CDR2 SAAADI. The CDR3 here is CASKGVIEYYEQYF. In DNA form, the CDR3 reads TGCGCCAGCAAGGGGGTGATCGAATACTACGAGCAGTACTTC.

CDR3 region: CASSLEPGVHYEQYF. CDR3 nucleotide sequence: TGCGCCAGCAGCTTGGAGCCGGGAGTCCACTACGAGCAGTACTTC. The chain recombines TRBV5-1 with TRBJ2-7, with TRBD2 as a possible D gene (6 bases). The V gene lost 0 bases and the J gene lost 3 bases, with 13 bases spanning the gap. This CDR3 is built from 15 residues. Germline CDR1 and CDR2: SGHRS and YFSETQ. The full variable domain, rest sourced from reference TRBV5-1 and TRBJ2-7, is KAGVTQTPRYLIKTRGQQVTLSCSPISGHRSVSWYQQTPGQGLQFLFEYFSETQRNKGNFPGRFSGRQFSNSRSEMNVSTLELGDSALYLCASSLEPGVHYEQYFGPGTRLTVT.

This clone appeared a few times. The CDR3 coding sequence is TGTGCCAGCAGGGGCGACAGGAGCAATCAGCCCCAGCATTTT. Residues: CASRGDRSNQPQHF. V usage is TRBV2 and J usage is TRBJ1-5; a possible D gene is TRBD1 (6 bases). Germline V gives CDR1 SNHLY, CDR2 FYNNEI. Trimming pared 6 bases from V and 1 base from J, leaving 10 bases between. CDR3 size: 14 residues. Based on the CDR3 plus reference TRBV2 and TRBJ1-5, the full variable domain is EPEVTQTPSHQVTQMGQEVILRCVPISNHLYFYWYRQILGQKVEFLVSFYNNEISEKSEIFDDQFSVERPDGSNFTLKIRSTKLEDSAMYFCASRGDRSNQPQHFGDGTRLSIL.

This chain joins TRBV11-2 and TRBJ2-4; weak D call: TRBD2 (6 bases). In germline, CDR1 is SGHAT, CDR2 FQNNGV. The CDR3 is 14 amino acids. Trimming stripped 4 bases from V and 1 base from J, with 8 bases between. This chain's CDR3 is CASSYRGAKNIQYF. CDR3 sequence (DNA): TGTGCCAGCAGCTACCGGGGGGCCAAAAACATTCAGTACTTC. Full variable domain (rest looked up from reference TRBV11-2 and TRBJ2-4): EAGVAQSPRYKIIEKRQSVAFWCNPISGHATLYWYQQILGQGPKLLIQFQNNGVVDDSQLPKDRFSAERLKGVDSTLKIQPAKLEDSAVYLCASSYRGAKNIQYFGAGTRLSVL.

CDR3 sequence: CASSLVSLSGETQYF. CDR3 coding DNA: TGTGCCAGCAGCTTAGTGTCGCTCTCGGGGGAGACCCAGTACTTC. This chain uses TRBV7-6 with TRBJ2-5; tentative D call: TRBD2 (5 bases). The CDR3 is 15 amino acids. V lost 1 base and J 5 bases, leaving 14 bases between the germline ends. Germline V gives CDR1 SGHVS, CDR2 FNYEAQ. The variable domain in full, completed from reference TRBV7-6 and TRBJ2-5, reads GAGVSQSPRYKVTKRGQDVALRCDPISGHVSLYWYRQALGQGPEFLTYFNYEAQQDKSGLPNDRFSAERPEGSISTLTIQRTEQRDSAMYRCASSLVSLSGETQYFGPGTRLLVL.

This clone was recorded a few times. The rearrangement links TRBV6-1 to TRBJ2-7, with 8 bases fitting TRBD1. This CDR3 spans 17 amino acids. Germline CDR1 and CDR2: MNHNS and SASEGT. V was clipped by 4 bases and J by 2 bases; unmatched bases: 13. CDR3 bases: TGTGCCAGCAGTGTCCGATCGACAGGGGCCCTCGCCTACGAGCAGTACTTC. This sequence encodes CASSVRSTGALAYEQYF.

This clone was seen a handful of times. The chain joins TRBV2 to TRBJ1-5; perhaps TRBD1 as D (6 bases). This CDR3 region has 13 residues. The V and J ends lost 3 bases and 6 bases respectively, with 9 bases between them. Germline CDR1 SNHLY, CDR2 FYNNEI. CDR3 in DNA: TGTGCCAGCAGTGACAGGGGCAGTCAGCCCCAGCATTTT. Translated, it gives CASSDRGSQPQHF.

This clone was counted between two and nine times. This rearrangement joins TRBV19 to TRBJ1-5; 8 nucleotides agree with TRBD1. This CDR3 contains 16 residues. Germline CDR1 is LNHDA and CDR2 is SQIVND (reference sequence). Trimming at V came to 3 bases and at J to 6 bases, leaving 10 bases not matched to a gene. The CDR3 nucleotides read TGTGCCAGTAGTATTGGTGTGGACAGGGTGCTTCAGCCCCAGCATTTT. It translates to CASSIGVDRVLQPQHF.

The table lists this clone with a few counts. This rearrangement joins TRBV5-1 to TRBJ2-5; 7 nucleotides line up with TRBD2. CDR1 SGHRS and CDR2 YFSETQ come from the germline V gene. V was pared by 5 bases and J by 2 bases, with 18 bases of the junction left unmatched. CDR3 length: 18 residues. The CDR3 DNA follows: TGCGCCAGCAGTTCGCTCTTCTCTGGAGGCGGGAGACAAGAGACCCAGTACTTC. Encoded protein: CASSSLFSGGGRQETQYF.

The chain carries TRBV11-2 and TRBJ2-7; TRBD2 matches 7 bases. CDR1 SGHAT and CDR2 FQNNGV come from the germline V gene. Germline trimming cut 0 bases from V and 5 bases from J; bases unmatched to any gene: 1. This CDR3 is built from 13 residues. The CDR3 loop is CASSLESGDEQYF. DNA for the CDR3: TGTGCCAGCAGCTTAGAGAGCGGGGACGAGCAGTACTTC. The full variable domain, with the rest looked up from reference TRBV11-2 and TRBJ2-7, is EAGVAQSPRYKIIEKRQSVAFWCNPISGHATLYWYQQILGQGPKLLIQFQNNGVVDDSQLPKDRFSAERLKGVDSTLKIQPAKLEDSAVYLCASSLESGDEQYFGPGTRLTVT.

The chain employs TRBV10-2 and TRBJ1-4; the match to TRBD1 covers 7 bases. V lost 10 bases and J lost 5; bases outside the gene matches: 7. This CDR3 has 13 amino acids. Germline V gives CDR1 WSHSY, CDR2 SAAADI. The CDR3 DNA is TGCGCCACCCGGACAGGATTGAATGAAAAACTGTTTTTT. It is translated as CATRTGLNEKLFF.

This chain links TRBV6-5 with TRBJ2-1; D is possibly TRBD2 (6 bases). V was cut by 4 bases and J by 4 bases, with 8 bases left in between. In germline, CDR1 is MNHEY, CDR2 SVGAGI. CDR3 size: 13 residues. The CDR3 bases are TGTGCCAGCAGTTCGCGGGATTACAATGAGCAGTTCTTC. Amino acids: CASSSRDYNEQFF.

The CDR3 loop reads CASKTPALAGVYRDTQYF. Here the CDR3 DNA reads TGTGCCAGCAAGACCCCGGCGTTAGCGGGAGTGTATAGAGATACGCAGTATTTT. The chain combines TRBV27 with TRBJ2-3; 9 nucleotides align to TRBD2. After removal of 7 bases from V and 5 bases from J, the junction contained 19 bases not matched to a gene. The CDR3 runs to 18 residues. CDR1 and CDR2 from the germline V gene are MNHEY and SMNVEV (reference sequence).